The rows below give T cell receptor beta chains drawn from one sample of a study of T cell responses to AZD1222 COVID-19 vaccine. Measured with immunoSEQ multiplex PCR; TCRdb has only the in-frame clones, and not every one. The sample includes 95,000 to 110,000 clones, less than 95% of them seen just once. Here the sequenced sample was peripheral blood, taken on day 0 of AZD1222 vaccination. These receptors all come from an adult in good health. The CDR3 runs from the conserved cysteine through the conserved F or W. Fields, in order: J gene, clone size, V gene, D gene, CDR3 DNA, CDR3 protein. D genes are given only for firm matches. Not every row has a clone size; where given, it reads once, few, many or a size class.

>TRBJ2-3|NA|TRBV7-2|TRBD2
TGTGCCAGCAGCTCGCGACGGACTAGCGGGGGGGTAGATACGCAGTATTTT
CASSSRRTSGGVDTQYF
>TRBJ1-5|once|TRBV3-1/TRBV3-2|TRBD1
TGTGCCAGCAGCCAACCGGGACAGGGAGACAATCAGCCCCAGCATTTT
CASSQPGQGDNQPQHF
>TRBJ2-2|NA|TRBV6-5|NA
TGTGCCAGCAGTTACGGGGCTAACACCGGGGAGCTGTTTTTT
CASSYGANTGELFF
>TRBJ2-1|once|TRBV28|NA
TGTGCCAGCAACCAGCTTGGCACCCCACATGAGCAGTTCTTC
CASNQLGTPHEQFF
>TRBJ2-2|NA|TRBV5-4|TRBD2
TGTGCCAGCACTAGCGGGGCGAACACCGGGGAGCTGTTTTTT
CASTSGANTGELFF
>TRBJ1-6|NA|TRBV6-5|NA
TGTGCCAGCAGGGATCCACCGGGACATTCACCCCTCCACTTT
CASRDPPGHSPLHF
>TRBJ1-5|NA|TRBV4-3|NA
TGCGCCAGCAGCCGTACTTCGGGGGGCGGTCAGCCCCAGCATTTT
CASSRTSGGGQPQHF
>TRBJ1-5|NA|TRBV7-8|NA
TGTGCCAGCAGCGGAGGGATGGGCAATCAGCCCCAGCATTTT
CASSGGMGNQPQHF
>TRBJ2-6|NA|TRBV3-1/TRBV3-2|NA
TGTGCCAGCAGCCAGGCGTTAAGCTCTGGGGCCAACGTCCTGACTTTC
CASSQALSSGANVLTF
>TRBJ1-1|NA|TRBV4-2|NA
TGTGCCAGCCGTGCCGCGGGGAACACTGAAGCTTTCTTT
CASRAAGNTEAFF
>TRBJ2-1|NA|TRBV7-2|NA
TGTGCCAGCAGCTTACGTAATCGCGGGGGCCTATCGTTCAACGAGCAGTTCTTC
CASSLRNRGGLSFNEQFF
>TRBJ1-4|NA|TRBV15|NA
TGTGCCACCAGCAGAGATCGGAGGGAGAATGAAAAACTGTTTTTT
CATSRDRRENEKLFF
>TRBJ1-5|once|TRBV19|NA
TGTGCCAGTAGTTCCCAGGACCGTTCAGCCCAGCATTTT
CASSSQDRSAQHF
>TRBJ1-1|NA|TRBV5-1|TRBD1
TGCGCCAGCAGCCCGCTACAGGGGGCGAGGACTGAAGCTTTCTTT
CASSPLQGARTEAFF
>TRBJ2-5|NA|TRBV5-6|TRBD2
TGTGCCAGCAGCTGGGGGACTAGCGGAACTCCCGCGGGAGAGACCCAGTACTTC
CASSWGTSGTPAGETQYF
>TRBJ1-6|NA|TRBV12-3/TRBV12-4|TRBD1
TGTGCCAGCAGGCCTGACAGGGCCGGGGCCCTCCACTTT
CASRPDRAGALHF